What follows is one T cell receptor beta chain and its context. Its target is unknown. V lost 3 bases, J lost 3 bases, and 2 bases stayed unmatched. The germline V gene has CDR1 MGHRA and CDR2 YSYEKL. This CDR3 region has 14 residues. The record originates from a study of CD8+ T cells in alopecia areata. At the level of the study: Oral tofacitinib, 5 to 10 mg twice daily, was given in an open-label trial. Findings of the study overall: The study also sequences resident alphabeta T cells of normal skin in scalp samples. Expanded CD8+ clones among the top 100, as well as scalp clonality, were significantly decreased by tofacitinib.

Treatment reported: oral pan-JAK inhibitor, 5-10 mg twice daily. It was cDNA, reverse transcribed from extracted RNA, that served as the sequencing template. Data came from immunoSEQ multiplex PCR; TCRdb stores just in-frame clones and leaves some out. The profile covers more than 150,000 clones, with approximately 50% appearing a single time and over 9% taken by the ten largest. This receptor was taken from a human donor with alopecia areata. This chain links TRBV4-1 with TRBJ1-2; 9 bases map to TRBD1. This material consisted of CD8+ T cells sorted from blood, taken at roughly week 53, from a patient treated with tofacitinib. CDR3 residues: CASSQGTGHYGYTF. CDR3 in DNA: TGCGCCAGCAGCCAGGGGACAGGGCACTATGGCTACACCTTC.